This T cell receptor beta chain was documented in a study of blood T cell repertoires in COVID-19. CDR3 length: 14 amino acids. The J segment lost 1 base and the V segment lost 4 bases, leaving 4 bases of the junction unmatched. Germline V gives CDR1 SGHRS, CDR2 YFSETQ. The table came from immunoSEQ multiplex PCR; TCRdb's copy has only in-frame clones and leaves some out. The sample lists around 150,000 clones; roughly 85% were seen once. The sequence was obtained from a human donor with acute or convalescent COVID-19. The donor label of this sample is uncertain. Sequencing input: peripheral blood. J is TRBJ2-5 and V is TRBV5-1; 7 bases map to TRBD1. CDR3 bases: TGCGCCAGCAGCATACAGGGGCGCCAAGAGACCCAGTACTTC. Translating gives CASSIQGRQETQYF.